This T cell receptor beta chain was captured in a study of cytomegalovirus exposure and HLA in healthy donors. Findings and limits, study-wide: Presence/absence analyses supposed approximately even sequencing depth among donors.

With regard to this clone: The antigen is undetermined.

Primers for the PCR totalled 60 Vbeta and 13 Jbeta. Sequencing was performed with immunoSEQ multiplex PCR; in TCRdb, only in-frame clones are kept and a portion is missing. Recorded for this sample: approximately 120,000 clones. The TCR sequence derives from a young man in good health and CMV-seronegative. The sequencing sample was made of PBMCs.

The CDR3: CASRLSTPRNYGYTF. The CDR3 DNA reads TGTGCCAGCAGGCTAAGTACTCCACGGAACTATGGCTACACCTTC. The gene calls are TRBV28 and TRBJ1-2; no clear D. V lost 6 bases and J lost 2, with 16 bases in between. The V gene's germline CDR1 is MDHEN and CDR2 SYDVKM. There are 15 residues in the CDR3.